Only a few counts were recorded for the clone carrying this TCR beta chain. This sample is drawn from a study of blood T cell repertoires in COVID-19. About the study: From the United States, Italy and Spain came samples of acute and convalescent COVID-19.

Original data processing: Amplification with reference gene primers provided the estimates of nucleated cell counts. The repertoire was sequenced with immunoSEQ multiplex PCR; TCRdb's copy has only in-frame clones and lacks some. From that table come the V and J calls and clone size; the DNA was used to work out D and trimming. The data hold 210,000 or so clones, with 80% to 90% observed a single time. V shed 0 bases and J shed 1 base, with 10 bases lying between them. The CDR3 runs 15 residues. The germline V gene has CDR1 SGHDT and CDR2 YYEEEE. Sequencing input: peripheral blood. The origin of this receptor is a man aged 25 to 40 with COVID-19, enrolled during active disease. This sequence joins TRBV5-6 and TRBJ1-2; no clear D. The CDR3 nucleotides are TGTGCCAGCAGCTTGGGCCAGTCAGTTAACTATGGCTACACCTTC. It specifies CASSLGQSVNYGYTF.